The clone carrying this T cell receptor beta chain was detected a few times. Its target is not known. Trimming took 10 bases from V and 1 from J, leaving 13 bases between them. The CDR3 totals 13 residues. The germline gives CDR1 SNHLY, CDR2 FYNNEI. The data derive from a study of blood T cells in healthy people across ages. The study's findings and limits: As age increased, TCR beta diversity per million T cells fell in a roughly linear fashion. When one million T cells were used, diversity estimates were thought to be underestimates.

Primed by a sample-barcoded 5' primer and a J-beta primer mix, a second PCR proceeded for 7 to 11 cycles. Samples each returned at least 2.5 million CDR3-containing paired-end reads. One entry per CDR3 protein results from TCRdb running MiXCR on the 5' RACE reads. The sample yields hundreds of thousands of distinct CDR3 sequences, roughly 20% seen once. This TCR was sampled from a man between 65 and 85 years old in good health. The chain has TRBV2 and TRBJ1-1, with a weak D call TRBD1 (5 bases). Material: blood. CDR3 in DNA: TGTGCCACAACCTGGGGGACGAACACTGAAGCTTTCTTT. Its translation: CATTWGTNTEAFF.